Given below is one T cell receptor (beta chain) in context. Produced via immunoSEQ multiplex PCR; TCRdb's table is partial and in-frame only. The table shows more than 400,000 clones, with about nine tenths occurring only once. The sample is drawn from a study of blood T cell repertoires in COVID-19. Looking at the study overall: The origin of the acute and convalescent COVID-19 samples was the United States, Italy and Spain. Sources were T cells, B-cell-depleted T cells, or PBMCs; the material itself was cDNA or gDNA.

The CDR3 totals 15 residues. Trimming pared 2 bases from V and 5 bases from J, leaving 15 bases between. CDR1 and CDR2 (germline): KGHSH, LQKENI. This chain joins TRBV18 and TRBJ2-5; the D is unclear. This clonotype was obtained from a woman between 18 and 29 years old who had recovered from COVID-19. Input material: PBMCs or T cells enriched from blood (not recorded which). The CDR3 reads CASSPGRGESETQYF. In DNA, the CDR3 is TGTGCCAGCTCACCAGGTAGAGGAGAGTCCGAGACCCAGTACTTC.